Listed below are T cell receptor beta chains from one sample, sequenced in a study of CD8 T cells in Susac syndrome. TCRdb re-called the immunoSEQ multiplex PCR reads through MiXCR, storing one row per CDR3 protein. The sample carries under 80,000 distinct CDR3 sequences, about 93% recorded once. Sequencing was performed on CD4+ T cells from PBMCs. The receptors derive from a human donor with Susac syndrome. Each CDR3 is given with its conserved first and last residue. Each record gives: clone size, V gene, D gene, J gene, CDR3 protein, CDR3 DNA. A D gene is named only where the DNA matches it firmly. Part of the rows lack a size; the others show once, few, many or a class for expanded clones.

clone_size: .
v_call: TRBV28
d_call: .
j_call: TRBJ1-1
cdr3_aa: CASRTNTEAFF
cdr3_nt: TGTGCCAGTAGAACGAACACTGAAGCTTTCTTT

clone_size: .
v_call: TRBV20-1
d_call: TRBD2
j_call: TRBJ2-1
cdr3_aa: CSARDGEREWANEQFF
cdr3_nt: TGCAGTGCTAGAGATGGGGAGCGGGAGTGGGCTAATGAGCAGTTCTTC

clone_size: .
v_call: TRBV7-9
d_call: TRBD1
j_call: TRBJ1-4
cdr3_aa: CASSSGQGGYEKLFF
cdr3_nt: TGTGCCAGCAGCTCTGGACAGGGGGGGTATGAAAAACTGTTTTTT

clone_size: .
v_call: TRBV11-2
d_call: .
j_call: TRBJ1-1
cdr3_aa: CASSPGPPNTEAFF
cdr3_nt: TGTGCCAGCAGTCCCGGGCCACCGAACACTGAAGCTTTCTTT

clone_size: .
v_call: TRBV18
d_call: .
j_call: TRBJ2-2
cdr3_aa: CASSQGITGELFF
cdr3_nt: TGTGCCAGCTCACAGGGTATCACCGGGGAGCTGTTTTTT

clone_size: .
v_call: TRBV12-3/TRBV12-4
d_call: TRBD2
j_call: TRBJ2-5
cdr3_aa: CASSVRAGGLETQYF
cdr3_nt: TGTGCCAGCAGTGTACGGGCGGGGGGGCTGGAGACCCAGTACTTC

clone_size: .
v_call: TRBV5-4
d_call: TRBD1
j_call: TRBJ2-2
cdr3_aa: CASSLSGGATGELFF
cdr3_nt: TGTGCCAGCAGCTTGTCAGGGGGCGCGACCGGGGAGCTGTTTTTT

clone_size: .
v_call: TRBV2
d_call: TRBD1
j_call: TRBJ1-4
cdr3_aa: CASSSGDRGREKLFF
cdr3_nt: TGTGCCAGCAGTAGTGGGGACAGGGGGCGTGAAAAACTGTTTTTT

clone_size: .
v_call: TRBV7-9
d_call: .
j_call: TRBJ1-2
cdr3_aa: CASSLEGGPGYTF
cdr3_nt: TGTGCCAGCAGCTTAGAGGGGGGACCCGGCTACACCTTC

clone_size: .
v_call: TRBV30
d_call: TRBD1
j_call: TRBJ2-5
cdr3_aa: CAWRRAGGQETQYF
cdr3_nt: TGTGCCTGGAGACGGGCAGGGGGACAAGAGACCCAGTACTTC

clone_size: .
v_call: TRBV24-1
d_call: .
j_call: TRBJ2-5
cdr3_aa: CATSDPTEYQETQYF
cdr3_nt: TGTGCCACCAGTGATCCAACAGAATACCAAGAGACCCAGTACTTC

clone_size: .
v_call: TRBV6-5
d_call: .
j_call: TRBJ2-5
cdr3_aa: CASSYSRGSIETQYF
cdr3_nt: TGTGCCAGCAGTTATTCCCGGGGGAGCATAGAGACCCAGTACTTC

clone_size: .
v_call: TRBV5-8
d_call: .
j_call: TRBJ1-2
cdr3_aa: CASSLDPAGRYTF
cdr3_nt: TGTGCCAGCAGCTTGGACCCGGCCGGTCGCTACACCTTC

clone_size: .
v_call: TRBV20-1
d_call: .
j_call: TRBJ1-6
cdr3_aa: CSARGAGANSPLHF
cdr3_nt: TGCAGTGCTAGAGGGGCAGGGGCCAATTCACCCCTCCACTTT

clone_size: .
v_call: TRBV5-4
d_call: .
j_call: TRBJ2-7
cdr3_aa: CASSLNLEPYEQYF
cdr3_nt: TGTGCCAGCAGCTTGAACCTCGAACCCTACGAGCAGTACTTC

clone_size: .
v_call: TRBV7-2
d_call: TRBD2
j_call: TRBJ2-1
cdr3_aa: CASRPGTSGGYEQFF
cdr3_nt: TGTGCCAGCAGGCCCGGGACTAGCGGGGGGTATGAGCAGTTCTTC

clone_size: few
v_call: TRBV5-1
d_call: TRBD1
j_call: TRBJ2-7
cdr3_aa: CASRLTGAYEQYF
cdr3_nt: TGCGCCAGCAGACTGACAGGGGCCTACGAGCAGTACTTC

clone_size: .
v_call: TRBV12-3/TRBV12-4
d_call: .
j_call: TRBJ1-2
cdr3_aa: CATRDFAGLYGYTF
cdr3_nt: TGTGCCACCAGAGACTTTGCGGGGCTCTATGGCTACACCTTC

clone_size: .
v_call: TRBV20-1
d_call: .
j_call: TRBJ1-1
cdr3_aa: CSARDLSPKQVSFADTEAFF
cdr3_nt: TGCAGTGCTAGAGATCTCTCCCCTAAGCAAGTGAGTTTCGCGGACACTGAAGCTTTCTTT

clone_size: .
v_call: TRBV5-1
d_call: .
j_call: TRBJ2-3
cdr3_aa: CASRIVDSSPYF
cdr3_nt: TGCGCCAGCAGAATCGTAGACAGTTCCCCTTATTTT

clone_size: .
v_call: TRBV7-6
d_call: TRBD1
j_call: TRBJ2-7
cdr3_aa: CASSLNRGPPYEQYF
cdr3_nt: TGTGCCAGCAGCTTAAACAGGGGTCCGCCCTACGAGCAGTACTTC

clone_size: .
v_call: TRBV5-1
d_call: .
j_call: TRBJ2-1
cdr3_aa: CASSLGETINEQFF
cdr3_nt: TGCGCCAGCAGCTTGGGGGAGACTATTAATGAGCAGTTCTTC

clone_size: .
v_call: TRBV6-6
d_call: TRBD1
j_call: TRBJ1-1
cdr3_aa: CASRITGGYTEAFF
cdr3_nt: TGTGCCAGCAGAATTACAGGGGGCTACACTGAAGCTTTCTTT

clone_size: .
v_call: TRBV7-2
d_call: TRBD2
j_call: TRBJ2-5
cdr3_aa: CASSSRTSGRQETQYF
cdr3_nt: TGTGCCAGCAGCTCGCGGACTAGCGGTAGACAAGAGACCCAGTACTTC

clone_size: .
v_call: TRBV5-4
d_call: TRBD1
j_call: TRBJ2-1
cdr3_aa: CASSLLYGTGNEQFF
cdr3_nt: TGTGCCAGCAGCCTACTATATGGGACAGGGAATGAGCAGTTCTTC

clone_size: .
v_call: TRBV18
d_call: TRBD2
j_call: TRBJ2-7
cdr3_aa: CASSRTSEYEQYF
cdr3_nt: TGTGCCAGCTCGCGGACTAGCGAGTACGAGCAGTACTTC

clone_size: .
v_call: TRBV7-2
d_call: .
j_call: TRBJ2-2
cdr3_aa: CASTGLLGGELFF
cdr3_nt: TGTGCTAGTACAGGGCTTCTGGGCGGGGAGCTGTTTTTT

clone_size: .
v_call: TRBV18
d_call: .
j_call: TRBJ2-5
cdr3_aa: CASSRGLEYQETQYF
cdr3_nt: TGTGCCAGCTCACGGGGTTTAGAGTACCAAGAGACCCAGTACTTC

clone_size: .
v_call: TRBV28
d_call: .
j_call: TRBJ1-1
cdr3_aa: CASSSKGGNTEAFF
cdr3_nt: TGTGCCAGCAGTTCCAAGGGAGGTAACACTGAAGCTTTCTTT

clone_size: .
v_call: TRBV7-2
d_call: TRBD1
j_call: TRBJ1-2
cdr3_aa: CASSLSGTAGYTF
cdr3_nt: TGTGCCAGCAGCTTATCGGGGACAGCTGGCTACACCTTC

clone_size: .
v_call: TRBV15
d_call: .
j_call: TRBJ1-2
cdr3_aa: CATSRDHGKGWFGYTF
cdr3_nt: TGTGCCACCAGCAGAGATCATGGAAAGGGATGGTTTGGCTACACCTTC

clone_size: .
v_call: TRBV6-1
d_call: .
j_call: TRBJ1-1
cdr3_aa: CASPRYGEAFF
cdr3_nt: TGTGCCAGCCCCAGGTACGGTGAAGCTTTCTTT

clone_size: .
v_call: TRBV11-2
d_call: .
j_call: TRBJ2-7
cdr3_aa: CASSRRGAGLAYEQYF
cdr3_nt: TGTGCCAGCAGCCGGCGGGGTGCGGGCCTGGCCTACGAGCAGTACTTC

clone_size: .
v_call: TRBV14
d_call: .
j_call: TRBJ2-7
cdr3_aa: CASSQSAYLGQTEQYF
cdr3_nt: TGTGCCAGCAGCCAGTCCGCCTATTTAGGGCAGACCGAGCAGTACTTC

clone_size: .
v_call: TRBV9
d_call: .
j_call: TRBJ1-5
cdr3_aa: CASSRGEFSNQPQHF
cdr3_nt: TGTGCCAGCAGTCGAGGGGAGTTTAGCAATCAGCCCCAGCATTTT

clone_size: .
v_call: TRBV30
d_call: TRBD1
j_call: TRBJ2-2
cdr3_aa: CAWSRTGSTGELFF
cdr3_nt: TGTGCCTGGAGTCGGACAGGGTCCACCGGGGAGCTGTTTTTT

clone_size: .
v_call: TRBV5-1
d_call: TRBD2
j_call: TRBJ2-1
cdr3_aa: CASSRSGPSYNEQFF
cdr3_nt: TGCGCCAGCAGCCGTAGCGGGCCTAGCTACAATGAGCAGTTCTTC

clone_size: once
v_call: TRBV7-2
d_call: .
j_call: TRBJ1-2
cdr3_aa: CASSLLYGYTF
cdr3_nt: TGTGCCAGCAGCTTATTGTATGGCTACACCTTC

clone_size: once
v_call: TRBV5-1
d_call: TRBD1
j_call: TRBJ2-1
cdr3_aa: CASTTYRGQGNEQFF
cdr3_nt: TGCGCCAGCACGACATACAGGGGGCAAGGCAATGAGCAGTTCTTC

clone_size: .
v_call: TRBV19
d_call: TRBD1
j_call: TRBJ1-6
cdr3_aa: CASKEGDRAASPLHF
cdr3_nt: TGTGCCAGTAAGGAGGGGGACAGGGCGGCTTCACCCCTCCACTTT

clone_size: .
v_call: TRBV20-1
d_call: TRBD1
j_call: TRBJ2-7
cdr3_aa: CSADRGHEQYF
cdr3_nt: TGCAGTGCGGACAGGGGCCACGAGCAGTACTTC

clone_size: .
v_call: TRBV9
d_call: .
j_call: TRBJ2-3
cdr3_aa: CASSVESGIGDTQYF
cdr3_nt: TGTGCCAGCAGCGTTGAATCAGGGATAGGGGATACGCAGTATTTT

clone_size: .
v_call: TRBV5-6
d_call: .
j_call: TRBJ2-5
cdr3_aa: CASSLDPGLETQYF
cdr3_nt: TGTGCCAGCAGCCTGGACCCGGGTTTGGAGACCCAGTACTTC

clone_size: .
v_call: TRBV20-1
d_call: .
j_call: TRBJ2-1
cdr3_aa: CSARGGGVSSRYNEQFF
cdr3_nt: TGCAGTGCTAGAGGGGGCGGGGTTTCTAGCCGTTACAATGAGCAGTTCTTC